A selection of T cell receptor beta chains follows, all from one sample in a study of T cell changes during pregnancy in multiple sclerosis. Generated by immunoSEQ multiplex PCR, the TCRdb table keeps only in-frame clones and is missing some. The sample yields tens of thousands of clones, 85% to 95% seen once. Material: CD8+ T cells from peripheral blood mononuclear cells, obtained before pregnancy. The receptors here all came from a female donor with multiple sclerosis, enrolled in a pregnancy study. Each CDR3 is given with its conserved first and last residue. Fields, in order: V gene, J gene, CDR3 length, D gene, clone size, CDR3 protein, CDR3 DNA. The D gene is left open where the match is weak. The size of a clone is reported for some rows only, either as once, few or many, or as a class for expanded clones.

v_call: TRBV6-1; j_call: TRBJ1-5; cdr3_length: 15; d_call: -; clone_size: -; cdr3_aa: CASSRVPRHDQPQHF; cdr3_nt: TGTGCCAGCTCCCGGGTCCCGCGTCATGATCAGCCCCAGCATTTT
v_call: TRBV28; j_call: TRBJ2-7; cdr3_length: 15; d_call: TRBD1; clone_size: -; cdr3_aa: CASRPAGTGLDEQYF; cdr3_nt: TGTGCCAGCAGACCCGCCGGGACAGGGTTGGACGAGCAGTACTTC
v_call: TRBV27; j_call: TRBJ2-7; cdr3_length: 13; d_call: TRBD1; clone_size: -; cdr3_aa: CASRTGQLYEQYF; cdr3_nt: TGTGCCAGCAGGACGGGACAGCTTTACGAGCAGTACTTC
v_call: TRBV15; j_call: TRBJ1-5; cdr3_length: 14; d_call: -; clone_size: -; cdr3_aa: CATSSGDSNQPQHF; cdr3_nt: TGTGCCACCAGCAGCGGAGATAGCAATCAGCCCCAGCATTTT
v_call: TRBV7-8; j_call: TRBJ1-2; cdr3_length: 16; d_call: TRBD1; clone_size: -; cdr3_aa: CASSLVKDRASDGYTF; cdr3_nt: TGTGCCAGCAGCTTAGTAAAGGACAGGGCGTCTGATGGCTACACCTTC
v_call: TRBV4-1; j_call: TRBJ1-2; cdr3_length: 14; d_call: -; clone_size: -; cdr3_aa: CASSQVTGDYGYTF; cdr3_nt: TGCGCCAGCAGCCAAGTTACGGGGGACTATGGCTACACCTTC
v_call: TRBV4-1; j_call: TRBJ1-2; cdr3_length: 20; d_call: TRBD1; clone_size: -; cdr3_aa: CASSQLPVRTGYALNYGYTF; cdr3_nt: TGCGCCAGCAGCCAACTCCCCGTGCGGACAGGCTATGCTTTGAACTATGGCTACACCTTC
v_call: TRBV10-3; j_call: TRBJ1-5; cdr3_length: 16; d_call: -; clone_size: once; cdr3_aa: CAISEGLGAGNQPQHF; cdr3_nt: TGTGCCATCAGTGAGGGTCTGGGGGCCGGCAATCAGCCCCAGCATTTT
v_call: TRBV29-1; j_call: TRBJ2-1; cdr3_length: 10; d_call: TRBD2; clone_size: -; cdr3_aa: CSAREGEQFF; cdr3_nt: TGCAGCGCGAGGGAGGGTGAGCAGTTCTTC
v_call: TRBV27; j_call: TRBJ2-1; cdr3_length: 13; d_call: TRBD1; clone_size: -; cdr3_aa: CASRQGTHNEQFF; cdr3_nt: TGTGCCAGCAGACAGGGGACGCACAATGAGCAGTTCTTC
v_call: TRBV6-5; j_call: TRBJ2-1; cdr3_length: 13; d_call: TRBD2; clone_size: -; cdr3_aa: CASSRSGREEQFF; cdr3_nt: TGTGCCAGCAGTCGTAGCGGGAGAGAGGAGCAGTTCTTC
v_call: TRBV5-4; j_call: TRBJ2-5; cdr3_length: 17; d_call: TRBD1; clone_size: -; cdr3_aa: CASSPGTGIKGQETQYF; cdr3_nt: TGTGCCAGCAGCCCCGGGACAGGGATAAAAGGGCAAGAGACCCAGTACTTC
v_call: TRBV4-1; j_call: TRBJ2-7; cdr3_length: 18; d_call: TRBD1; clone_size: -; cdr3_aa: CASSKDPPRGTGVYEQYF; cdr3_nt: TGCGCCAGCAGCAAAGACCCACCTCGCGGGACAGGGGTCTACGAGCAGTACTTC
v_call: TRBV28; j_call: TRBJ1-4; cdr3_length: 16; d_call: -; clone_size: -; cdr3_aa: CASSLMGGGTNEKLFF; cdr3_nt: TGTGCCAGCAGTTTAATGGGTGGGGGCACTAATGAAAAACTGTTTTTT
v_call: TRBV4-3; j_call: TRBJ2-4; cdr3_length: 15; d_call: TRBD2; clone_size: -; cdr3_aa: CASSQGTSGRNIQYF; cdr3_nt: TGCGCCAGCAGCCAGGGGACTAGCGGGAGAAACATTCAGTACTTC
v_call: TRBV5-6; j_call: TRBJ2-3; cdr3_length: 14; d_call: -; clone_size: -; cdr3_aa: CASSLDTFPDTQYF; cdr3_nt: TGTGCCAGCAGCTTGGACACCTTCCCAGATACGCAGTATTTT
v_call: TRBV28; j_call: TRBJ1-5; cdr3_length: 14; d_call: -; clone_size: -; cdr3_aa: CASSFVLSNQPQHF; cdr3_nt: TGTGCCAGCAGTTTCGTCCTAAGCAATCAGCCCCAGCATTTT
v_call: TRBV14; j_call: TRBJ2-4; cdr3_length: 14; d_call: -; clone_size: -; cdr3_aa: CASGPTGVKNIQYF; cdr3_nt: TGTGCCAGCGGACCTACCGGGGTCAAAAACATTCAGTACTTC
v_call: TRBV5-6; j_call: TRBJ2-1; cdr3_length: 16; d_call: TRBD2; clone_size: once; cdr3_aa: CASRPWTGLASNEQFF; cdr3_nt: TGTGCCAGCAGACCCTGGACAGGACTAGCGAGTAATGAGCAGTTCTTC
v_call: TRBV7-9; j_call: TRBJ1-3; cdr3_length: 13; d_call: -; clone_size: -; cdr3_aa: CASSFGQGNTIYF; cdr3_nt: TGTGCCAGCAGCTTCGGACAGGGAAACACCATATATTTT
v_call: TRBV29-1; j_call: TRBJ2-3; cdr3_length: 15; d_call: TRBD2; clone_size: -; cdr3_aa: CSVDLLAGEEYTQYF; cdr3_nt: TGCAGCGTTGATTTACTCGCGGGAGAAGAGTATACGCAGTATTTT
v_call: TRBV7-9; j_call: TRBJ1-1; cdr3_length: 13; d_call: -; clone_size: -; cdr3_aa: CASSFPMNTEAFF; cdr3_nt: TGTGCCAGCAGCTTCCCCATGAACACTGAAGCTTTCTTT
v_call: TRBV6-5; j_call: TRBJ2-1; cdr3_length: 15; d_call: TRBD1; clone_size: once; cdr3_aa: CASSPRTGSYNEQFF; cdr3_nt: TGTGCCAGCAGTCCGAGGACAGGATCCTACAATGAGCAGTTCTTC
v_call: TRBV14; j_call: TRBJ1-1; cdr3_length: 16; d_call: -; clone_size: -; cdr3_aa: CASSQVYSGLNTEAFF; cdr3_nt: TGTGCCAGCAGCCAAGTTTATTCAGGGTTGAACACTGAAGCTTTCTTT
v_call: TRBV7-9; j_call: TRBJ2-1; cdr3_length: 15; d_call: TRBD2; clone_size: -; cdr3_aa: CASSDSLAANNEQFF; cdr3_nt: TGTGCCAGCAGCGATTCACTAGCGGCGAACAATGAGCAGTTCTTC
v_call: TRBV27; j_call: TRBJ2-2; cdr3_length: 11; d_call: -; clone_size: -; cdr3_aa: CASTQTGELFF; cdr3_nt: TGTGCCAGCACTCAGACCGGGGAGCTGTTTTTT
v_call: TRBV13; j_call: TRBJ2-7; cdr3_length: 16; d_call: -; clone_size: -; cdr3_aa: CASSLDGAGAFYEQYF; cdr3_nt: TGTGCCAGCAGCTTAGACGGGGCGGGGGCCTTCTACGAGCAGTACTTC
v_call: TRBV19; j_call: TRBJ1-1; cdr3_length: 14; d_call: TRBD1; clone_size: -; cdr3_aa: CASSLQGAGTEAFF; cdr3_nt: TGTGCCAGTAGTTTGCAGGGGGCGGGCACTGAAGCTTTCTTT
v_call: TRBV27; j_call: TRBJ1-1; cdr3_length: 17; d_call: -; clone_size: -; cdr3_aa: CASSLRFSGVLNTEAFF; cdr3_nt: TGTGCCAGCAGTTTAAGGTTTTCAGGGGTCCTGAACACTGAAGCTTTCTTT
v_call: TRBV4-1; j_call: TRBJ2-7; cdr3_length: 13; d_call: TRBD2; clone_size: -; cdr3_aa: CASRASGSGEQYF; cdr3_nt: TGCGCCAGCAGGGCTAGCGGGTCTGGGGAGCAGTACTTC
v_call: TRBV4-2; j_call: TRBJ1-5; cdr3_length: 15; d_call: -; clone_size: -; cdr3_aa: CASSQDRGAYQPQHF; cdr3_nt: TGTGCCAGCAGCCAAGACAGGGGCGCCTATCAGCCCCAGCATTTT
v_call: TRBV27; j_call: TRBJ2-5; cdr3_length: 20; d_call: TRBD1; clone_size: -; cdr3_aa: CASSFSGHSDEQGIQETQYF; cdr3_nt: TGTGCCAGCAGTTTCTCGGGACACTCTGATGAACAGGGGATTCAAGAGACCCAGTACTTC
v_call: TRBV5-1; j_call: TRBJ2-1; cdr3_length: 17; d_call: TRBD2; clone_size: -; cdr3_aa: CASRDLLAGSSYNEQFF; cdr3_nt: TGCGCCAGCAGGGATCTACTAGCGGGCAGCTCCTACAATGAGCAGTTCTTC
v_call: TRBV4-1; j_call: TRBJ2-7; cdr3_length: 13; d_call: TRBD1; clone_size: few; cdr3_aa: CASSQGTGYEQYF; cdr3_nt: TGCGCCAGCAGCCAGGGGACAGGATACGAGCAGTACTTC
v_call: TRBV5-7; j_call: TRBJ1-2; cdr3_length: 16; d_call: TRBD1; clone_size: once; cdr3_aa: CASTLPLGQGGDGYTF; cdr3_nt: TGTGCCAGCACCTTACCCCTGGGACAGGGTGGGGATGGCTACACCTTC
v_call: TRBV27; j_call: TRBJ1-2; cdr3_length: 14; d_call: -; clone_size: -; cdr3_aa: CASSLSVAGNGYTF; cdr3_nt: TGTGCCAGCAGTTTATCGGTGGCAGGGAATGGCTACACCTTC
v_call: TRBV11-1; j_call: TRBJ2-7; cdr3_length: 14; d_call: TRBD1; clone_size: -; cdr3_aa: CASSLNRGLGEQYF; cdr3_nt: TGTGCCAGCAGCTTAAACAGGGGGCTGGGCGAGCAGTACTTC
v_call: TRBV10-3; j_call: TRBJ1-1; cdr3_length: 15; d_call: TRBD1; clone_size: -; cdr3_aa: CAISHRTGRNTEAFF; cdr3_nt: TGTGCCATCAGCCACCGGACAGGGAGGAACACTGAAGCTTTCTTT
v_call: TRBV29-1; j_call: TRBJ1-5; cdr3_length: 17; d_call: TRBD1; clone_size: -; cdr3_aa: CSAVRADRGKLNQPQHF; cdr3_nt: TGCAGCGCTGTCAGGGCGGACAGGGGGAAGCTCAATCAGCCCCAGCATTTT
v_call: TRBV27; j_call: TRBJ2-7; cdr3_length: 13; d_call: -; clone_size: once; cdr3_aa: CASSLGGSYEQYF; cdr3_nt: TGTGCCAGCAGTTTGGGGGGTTCCTACGAGCAGTACTTC
v_call: TRBV23-1; j_call: TRBJ2-3; cdr3_length: 16; d_call: -; clone_size: -; cdr3_aa: CASSQLYGSSTDTQYF; cdr3_nt: TGCGCCAGCAGTCAATTATACGGGTCAAGCACAGATACGCAGTATTTT
v_call: TRBV28; j_call: TRBJ2-5; cdr3_length: 15; d_call: TRBD2; clone_size: once; cdr3_aa: CASSLFAGGKETQYF; cdr3_nt: TGTGCCAGCAGTTTATTTGCGGGAGGGAAAGAGACCCAGTACTTC
v_call: TRBV10-2; j_call: TRBJ1-2; cdr3_length: 15; d_call: TRBD1; clone_size: -; cdr3_aa: CASSEGTGTNYGYTF; cdr3_nt: TGCGCCAGCAGTGAAGGGACAGGGACCAACTATGGCTACACCTTC
v_call: TRBV2; j_call: TRBJ1-4; cdr3_length: 15; d_call: -; clone_size: -; cdr3_aa: CASSESAALNEKLFF; cdr3_nt: TGTGCCAGCAGTGAAAGTGCAGCACTAAATGAAAAACTGTTTTTT
v_call: TRBV15; j_call: TRBJ2-2; cdr3_length: 15; d_call: TRBD2; clone_size: -; cdr3_aa: CATSRTAGNTGELFF; cdr3_nt: TGTGCCACCAGCAGGACAGCGGGAAACACCGGGGAGCTGTTTTTT
v_call: TRBV7-9; j_call: TRBJ2-7; cdr3_length: 12; d_call: TRBD1; clone_size: -; cdr3_aa: CASRDRNYEQYF; cdr3_nt: TGTGCCAGCCGGGACAGGAACTACGAGCAGTACTTC
v_call: TRBV11-2; j_call: TRBJ1-2; cdr3_length: 15; d_call: -; clone_size: once; cdr3_aa: CASSLDGGLKYGYTF; cdr3_nt: TGTGCCAGCAGCTTAGATGGTGGACTGAAGTATGGCTACACCTTC
v_call: TRBV15; j_call: TRBJ2-7; cdr3_length: 13; d_call: TRBD1; clone_size: -; cdr3_aa: CATSSGQGAQQYF; cdr3_nt: TGTGCCACCAGCAGTGGACAGGGGGCGCAGCAGTACTTC
v_call: TRBV10-3; j_call: TRBJ2-3; cdr3_length: 15; d_call: TRBD2; clone_size: -; cdr3_aa: CAISDASGSTDTQYF; cdr3_nt: TGTGCCATCAGTGATGCTAGCGGGAGCACAGATACGCAGTATTTT
v_call: TRBV4-1; j_call: TRBJ1-1; cdr3_length: 15; d_call: -; clone_size: few; cdr3_aa: CASSQGTEGSTEAFF; cdr3_nt: TGCGCCAGCAGCCAGGGAACGGAGGGCTCCACTGAAGCTTTCTTT
v_call: TRBV2; j_call: TRBJ2-1; cdr3_length: 15; d_call: TRBD2; clone_size: -; cdr3_aa: CAKGQAGGPFNEQFF; cdr3_nt: TGTGCCAAGGGCCAAGCGGGAGGGCCGTTCAATGAGCAGTTCTTC
v_call: TRBV6-1; j_call: TRBJ2-1; cdr3_length: 17; d_call: -; clone_size: -; cdr3_aa: CASSETIRRVGGNEQFF; cdr3_nt: TGTGCCAGCAGTGAAACGATAAGGAGGGTAGGCGGTAATGAGCAGTTCTTC